This T cell receptor (beta chain) was profiled in a study of radiation and T cells in renal cell carcinoma. Clones were sequenced by immunoSEQ multiplex PCR, and TCRdb holds only the in-frame ones, with some missing. Among roughly 86,000 clones listed, around four fifths were seen once. Broader study findings: Top tumor clonotypes rose in blood 2 weeks post-radiation, then contracted.

This clone was seen only once. As yet, its antigen is unknown. The CDR3 totals 16 residues. Germline-derived CDR1 and CDR2 are MNHEY and SMNVEV (reference sequence). Losses at the gene ends were 6 bases for V and 5 bases for J; bases not matched to a gene: 11. Time point described: blood 4 weeks post-SBRT, at nephrectomy. Sample treatment: 15 Gy SBRT to primary tumor, nephrectomy 4 weeks later. This TCR came from a man aged 45 to 65 with renal cell carcinoma. Material: blood, obtained from a patient whose treatment included radiotherapy and nephrectomy. The chain recombines TRBV27 with TRBJ2-7; TRBD1 matches at 12 bases. This chain's CDR3 is CASSRTGTGGLDEQYF. The CDR3 DNA sequence: TGTGCCAGCAGCCGTACCGGGACAGGGGGCTTGGACGAGCAGTACTTC.